The clone carrying this T cell receptor beta chain came up once. Methods used by the authors: Amplification of reference gene primers was used by the study to estimate nucleated cell counts. The data were produced by immunoSEQ multiplex PCR, yet TCRdb's version contains in-frame clones alone and is incomplete. That table furnishes V, J and clone size, whereas the DNA furnished D and trimming. The table lists fewer than 250,000 clones, roughly 82% of them singletons. After removal of 4 bases from V and 4 bases from J, the junction contained 18 bases not matched to a gene. This CDR3 is built from 18 residues. Germline V gene sequence: CDR1 MDHEN, CDR2 SYDVKM. These data originate in a study of blood T cell repertoires in COVID-19. Background on the study: Both acute and convalescent COVID-19 samples were obtained from the United States, Italy and Spain. Sources were T cells, B-cell-depleted T cells, or PBMCs; the material itself was cDNA or gDNA.

The sequence came from a woman aged 70-85 years with acute or convalescent COVID-19. The sequencing sample was made of peripheral blood. The chain has TRBV28 and TRBJ2-7; 8 nucleotides line up with TRBD2. The CDR3: CASSSSGRGAPPFYEQYF. The CDR3 nucleotides are TGTGCCAGCAGTTCCTCCGGGCGGGGGGCCCCACCATTTTACGAGCAGTACTTC.